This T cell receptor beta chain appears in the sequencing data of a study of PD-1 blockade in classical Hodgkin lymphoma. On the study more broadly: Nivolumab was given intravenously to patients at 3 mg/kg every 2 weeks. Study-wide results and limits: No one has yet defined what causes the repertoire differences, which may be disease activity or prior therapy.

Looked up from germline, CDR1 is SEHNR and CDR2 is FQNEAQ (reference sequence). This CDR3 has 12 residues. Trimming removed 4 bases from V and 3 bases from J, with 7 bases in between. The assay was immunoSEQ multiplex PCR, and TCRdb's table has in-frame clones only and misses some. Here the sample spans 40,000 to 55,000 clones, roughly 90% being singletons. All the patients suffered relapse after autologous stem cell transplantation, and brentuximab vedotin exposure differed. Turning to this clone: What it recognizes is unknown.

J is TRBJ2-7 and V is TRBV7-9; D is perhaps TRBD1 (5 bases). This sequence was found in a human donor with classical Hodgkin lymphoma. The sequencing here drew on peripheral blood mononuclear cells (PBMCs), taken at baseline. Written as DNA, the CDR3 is TGTGCCAGCAGCTCACAGGTCTACGAGCAGTACTTC. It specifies CASSSQVYEQYF.